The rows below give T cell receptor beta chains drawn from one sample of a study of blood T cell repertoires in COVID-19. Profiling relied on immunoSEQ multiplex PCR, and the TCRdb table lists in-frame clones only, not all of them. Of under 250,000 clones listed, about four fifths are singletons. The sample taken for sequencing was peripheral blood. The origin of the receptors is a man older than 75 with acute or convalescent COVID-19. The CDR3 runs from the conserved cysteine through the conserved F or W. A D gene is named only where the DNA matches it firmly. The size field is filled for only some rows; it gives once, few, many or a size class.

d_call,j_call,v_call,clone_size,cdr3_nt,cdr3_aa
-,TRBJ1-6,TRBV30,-,TGTGCCTGGAGCTTTGGAGAAAGGGGTTCACCCCTCCACTTT,CAWSFGERGSPLHF
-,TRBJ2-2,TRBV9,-,TGTGCCAGCAGCGTGGCCGACAGAGTCGGGGAGCTGTTTTTT,CASSVADRVGELFF
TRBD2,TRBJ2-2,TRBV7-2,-,TGTGCCAGCAGCCCGACTAGCGGGAGTACCACCGGGGAGCTGTTTTTT,CASSPTSGSTTGELFF
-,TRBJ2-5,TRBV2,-,TGTGCCAGCACCACCAGGGGACAAGAGACCCAGTACTTC,CASTTRGQETQYF
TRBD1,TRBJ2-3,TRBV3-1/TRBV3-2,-,TGTGCCAGCAGCCCGACAGGGGCCTTCACAGATACGCAGTATTTT,CASSPTGAFTDTQYF
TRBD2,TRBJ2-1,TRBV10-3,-,TGTGCCGCGACTGGGACTAGCGGCCTATCCCCCCAGATGCATGAGCAGTTCTTC,CAATGTSGLSPQMHEQFF
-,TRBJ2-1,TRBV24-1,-,TGTGCCACCAGTGAAGAGGGGGTGGAGAAGCAGTTCTTC,CATSEEGVEKQFF
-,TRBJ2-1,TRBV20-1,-,TGCAGTGCTAGAGATCTAGCGGAGCAGTTCTTC,CSARDLAEQFF
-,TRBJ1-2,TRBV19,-,TGTGCCAGTAGTATCAGTCGGGGACAAGGAAGCTATGGCTACACCTTC,CASSISRGQGSYGYTF
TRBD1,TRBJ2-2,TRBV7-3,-,TGTGCCAGCAGCGACAGGGTTGGCACCGGAGAGCTGTTTTTT,CASSDRVGTGELFF
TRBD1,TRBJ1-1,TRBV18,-,TGTGCCAGCTCCTCCAGGGGACAGGGGAACACTGAAGCTTTCTTT,CASSSRGQGNTEAFF
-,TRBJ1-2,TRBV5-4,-,TGTGCCAGCAGCTCCTCTAATGGGGCGGCCGGTGGCTACACCTTC,CASSSSNGAAGGYTF
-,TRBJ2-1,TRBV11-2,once,TGTGCCAGCAGCTTAGATCGGAGGAGAGAGCAGTTCTTC,CASSLDRRREQFF
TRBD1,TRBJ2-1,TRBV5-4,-,TGTGCCAGCAGCTGGGACAGGGGAAATGAGCAGTTCTTC,CASSWDRGNEQFF
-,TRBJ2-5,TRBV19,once,TGTGCCAGTAGTATAGAGGAGGGCGGGACCCAGTACTTC,CASSIEEGGTQYF
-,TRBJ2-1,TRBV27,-,TGTGCCAGCAGCCTAGGGGGGGGAGAGGGCTACAATGAGCAGTTCTTC,CASSLGGGEGYNEQFF
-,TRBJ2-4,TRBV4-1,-,TGCGCCAGCAGCCGCAGGGAACTAGCCAAAAACATTCAGTACTTC,CASSRRELAKNIQYF